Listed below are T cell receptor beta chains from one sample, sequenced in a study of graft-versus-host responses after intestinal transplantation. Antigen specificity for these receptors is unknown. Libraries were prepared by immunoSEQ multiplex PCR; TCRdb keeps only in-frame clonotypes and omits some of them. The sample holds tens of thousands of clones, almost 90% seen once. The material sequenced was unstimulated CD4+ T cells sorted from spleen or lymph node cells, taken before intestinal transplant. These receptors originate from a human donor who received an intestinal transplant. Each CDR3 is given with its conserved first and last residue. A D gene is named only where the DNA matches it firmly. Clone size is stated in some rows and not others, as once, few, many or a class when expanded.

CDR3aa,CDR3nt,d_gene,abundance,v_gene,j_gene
CASSPNRRDRVNQPQHF,TGTGCCAGTAGTCCAAACCGCCGGGACAGGGTAAATCAGCCCCAGCATTTT,TRBD1,-,TRBV19,TRBJ1-5
CASSLRLAGAGSTDTQYF,TGCGCCAGCAGCCTAAGGCTAGCGGGGGCCGGGAGCACAGATACGCAGTATTTT,TRBD2,-,TRBV5-1,TRBJ2-3
CASSFLKAGDAYEQFF,TGTGCCAGCAGTTTTTTGAAGGCGGGGGATGCTTATGAGCAGTTCTTC,TRBD2,once,TRBV27,TRBJ2-1
CASSTQGINEQFF,TGCGCCAGCAGCACCCAGGGAATCAATGAGCAGTTCTTC,-,-,TRBV5-1,TRBJ2-1
CAGPGQGRRQPQHF,TGTGCCGGTCCGGGACAGGGGAGGCGACAGCCCCAGCATTTT,TRBD1,few,TRBV30,TRBJ1-5
CASGPERGGGTDTQYF,TGTGCTAGTGGCCCGGAAAGGGGGGGCGGCACAGATACGCAGTATTTT,-,-,TRBV12-5,TRBJ2-3
CASSLGHDSPLHF,TGTGCCAGCAGCCTCGGACATGATTCACCCCTCCACTTT,-,-,TRBV9,TRBJ1-6
CASSPGDNSYEQYF,TGTGCCAGCAGCCCCGGGGACAACTCCTACGAGCAGTACTTC,-,-,TRBV5-6,TRBJ2-7
CASSEGQGPYGQYF,TGTGCCAGCAGTGAAGGTCAGGGGCCCTACGGGCAGTACTTC,-,-,TRBV6-1,TRBJ2-5
CASSTGTGVGYEQYF,TGTGCCAGCTCAACCGGGACAGGGGTGGGGTACGAGCAGTACTTC,TRBD1,-,TRBV18,TRBJ2-7
CAISDGGPLHF,TGTGCCATCAGTGATGGGGGGCCCCTCCACTTT,-,-,TRBV10-3,TRBJ1-6
CASSVDPSSYNSPLHF,TGTGCCAGCAGCGTAGATCCCAGCTCCTATAATTCACCCCTCCACTTT,-,-,TRBV9,TRBJ1-6
CASSAQKRSGGDYEQYF,TGTGCCAGCAGTGCCCAAAAGAGAAGCGGGGGGGACTACGAGCAGTACTTC,TRBD2,-,TRBV25-1,TRBJ2-7
CASSQEQDSYGYTF,TGTGCCAGCAGCCAAGAACAGGACAGCTATGGCTACACCTTC,-,-,TRBV4-2,TRBJ1-2
CASTRTGGVNTEAFF,TGTGCCAGCACCCGGACGGGAGGAGTGAACACTGAAGCTTTCTTT,-,-,TRBV6-1,TRBJ1-1
CASSLGQGSHGYTF,TGTGCCAGCAGTTTGGGACAGGGATCCCATGGCTACACCTTC,TRBD1,few,TRBV27,TRBJ1-2
CAIRDSPFSYEQYF,TGTGCCATCAGGGACAGCCCCTTCTCCTACGAGCAGTACTTC,-,-,TRBV10-3,TRBJ2-7
CASSRTPPLAGGGTDTQYF,TGCGCCAGCAGCCGCACTCCACCCCTAGCGGGGGGAGGCACAGATACGCAGTATTTT,TRBD2,-,TRBV4-1,TRBJ2-3
CASSLGWDRAVGAFF,TGTGCCAGCAGCTTGGGGTGGGACAGGGCGGTTGGAGCTTTCTTT,TRBD1,once,TRBV5-8,TRBJ1-1
CASSSNRGRTEAFF,TGTGCCAGCAGTTCGAACAGGGGAAGGACTGAAGCTTTCTTT,TRBD1,-,TRBV6-5,TRBJ1-1
CASTYSPNEKLFF,TGTGCCAGCACTTACAGTCCCAATGAAAAACTGTTTTTT,-,-,TRBV2,TRBJ1-4
CASSPPYPNTGELFF,TGCGCCAGCAGCCCACCCTATCCGAACACCGGGGAGCTGTTTTTT,-,-,TRBV5-1,TRBJ2-2
CASSIVGVSNQPQHF,TGTGCCAGTAGTATAGTGGGAGTGAGCAATCAGCCCCAGCATTTT,-,once,TRBV19,TRBJ1-5
CASSPGTSTDTQYF,TGTGCCAGCAGCCCCGGGACTAGCACAGATACGCAGTATTTT,-,once,TRBV5-6,TRBJ2-3
CASSLVVAGAGGATPLHF,TGCGCCAGCAGCTTGGTGGTCGCAGGGGCCGGTGGGGCGACACCCCTCCACTTT,-,-,TRBV5-1,TRBJ1-6
CASSLGTGEISPLHF,TGTGCCAGCAGCTTGGGAACAGGGGAGATTTCACCCCTCCACTTT,TRBD1,once,TRBV7-9,TRBJ1-6
CASSMGTGGSSYNSPLHF,TGTGCCAGTAGTATGGGGACAGGGGGGTCCTCCTATAATTCACCCCTCCACTTT,TRBD1,-,TRBV19,TRBJ1-6
CASSYELTEAFF,TGTGCCAGCAGTTACGAGCTCACTGAAGCTTTCTTT,-,-,TRBV6-6,TRBJ1-1
CASRTGHLNQPQHF,TGTGCCAGCAGAACGGGACACCTCAATCAGCCCCAGCATTTT,-,-,TRBV6-1,TRBJ1-5
CASSLDSLAGGEQYF,TGTGCCAGCAGCTTAGATTCCCTAGCGGGAGGAGAGCAGTACTTC,TRBD2,-,TRBV11-2,TRBJ2-7
CASSDSDRGLTGELFF,TGTGCCAGCAGTGACTCCGACAGGGGGCTCACCGGGGAGCTGTTTTTT,TRBD1,-,TRBV25-1,TRBJ2-2
CASSLQGAGELFF,TGTGCCAGTAGTCTTCAGGGGGCCGGGGAGCTGTTTTTT,TRBD1,few,TRBV19,TRBJ2-2
CASSPLAGGSTDTQYF,TGTGCCAGCTCACCTCTAGCGGGGGGCAGCACAGATACGCAGTATTTT,TRBD2,-,TRBV18,TRBJ2-3
CASSLGVGGDGYGYTF,TGTGCCAGCAGCTTAGGGGTCGGCGGGGATGGCTATGGCTACACCTTC,-,-,TRBV7-2,TRBJ1-2
CASSLDDLGTVDGYTF,TGCGCCAGCAGCTTGGACGACCTAGGGACAGTAGATGGCTACACCTTC,TRBD1,-,TRBV5-1,TRBJ1-2
CASRKGVMNTEAFF,TGTGCCAGCAGGAAGGGAGTCATGAACACTGAAGCTTTCTTT,-,once,TRBV9,TRBJ1-1
CASSLEPNRGKGYTF,TGCGCCAGCAGCTTGGAGCCCAATAGGGGAAAGGGCTACACCTTC,-,-,TRBV5-1,TRBJ1-2
CASSFRDSPNGYTF,TGTGCCAGCAGCTTCCGGGACAGCCCGAATGGCTACACCTTC,TRBD1,-,TRBV7-9,TRBJ1-2
CASSTQTGNTIYF,TGTGCCAGCAGCACCCAGACAGGAAACACCATATATTTT,-,-,TRBV9,TRBJ1-3